Listed here are 6 T cell receptor beta chains from one sample, sequenced in a study of blood T cells in healthy people across ages. PCR was performed a second time for roughly 6 to 12 cycles using a sample-barcoded 5' primer and a J-beta primer mix. Each CDR3 protein gets one entry after TCRdb re-called the 5' RACE reads with MiXCR. The sample contains 850,000 to 1,000,000 distinct CDR3 sequences, around 48% of which appear only once. The sequenced material came from blood. The receptors were sampled from a man aged 25 to 40 in good health.

The CDR3 region has the DNA TGCGCCAGCAAAGGCCACACTAAGCGACACGTGACAGATACGCAGTATTTT. Protein product: CASKGHTKRHVTDTQYF. V gene TRBV4-1 combines with J gene TRBJ2-3, with no clear D. The CDR3 is made up of 17 amino acids. Germline CDR1 is MGHRA and CDR2 is YSYEKL. Trimming cost V 7 bases and J 3 bases, with 23 bases left between them.

The CDR3 DNA sequence: TGCGCCAGCACCCTACAGGGGACTAGCACAGATACGCAGTATTTT. Translating gives CASTLQGTSTDTQYF. This chain links TRBV5-1 with TRBJ2-3; D is perhaps TRBD1 (7 bases). Between the trimmed V and J ends, which lost 6 bases and 0 bases, there was a span of 14 bases. The CDR3 has 15 amino acids. From germline, CDR1 is SGHRS and CDR2 YFSETQ.

The V and J genes are TRBV20-1 and TRBJ1-5; 9 positions agree with TRBD1. CDR1 and CDR2 (germline): DFQATT, SNEGSKA (reference sequence). V lost 4 bases to trimming and J lost 0 bases; unmatched junction nucleotides: 4. CDR3 length: 15 residues. CDR3 DNA: TGCAGTGCTACTCGACAGGGGGGTAGCAATCAGCCCCAGCATTTT. Translated, it gives CSATRQGGSNQPQHF.

This clonotype occurred many times. V is TRBV13 and J is TRBJ1-6, with TRBD1 identical over 7 bases. The CDR3 has 17 amino acids. V lost 5 bases, J lost 0 bases, and 7 bases stayed unmatched. CDR1 is PRHDT, CDR2 FYEKMQ, per germline (reference sequence). The CDR3 nucleotides read TGTGCCAGCAGCAACAGGGGAATTACCTCCTATAATTCACCCCTCCACTTT. It translates to CASSNRGITSYNSPLHF. Based on the CDR3 plus reference TRBV13 and TRBJ1-6, the full variable domain is AAGVIQSPRHLIKEKRETATLKCYPIPRHDTVYWYQQGPGQDPQFLISFYEKMQSDKGSIPDRFSAQQFSDYHSELNMSSLELGDSALYFCASSNRGITSYNSPLHFGNGTRLTVT.

The rearrangement joins TRBV7-3 to TRBJ2-1; 10 bases are shared with TRBD1. The DNA matches TRBJ2-7 better at its end, which makes the J call doubtful. This CDR3 comprises 15 residues. The germline V gene has CDR1 SGHTA and CDR2 FQGTGA. CDR3 DNA sequence: TGTGCCAGCAGCTCCGGGACAGGGGCGTCGAATGAGCAGTACTTC. This encodes CASSSGTGASNEQYF.

J is TRBJ2-1 and V is TRBV7-2; D unclear. The closer fit of TRBJ2-7 to the DNA end suggests the J call may be wrong. The CDR3 length is 13 residues. Per germline, CDR1 SGHTA and CDR2 FQGNSA. CDR3 bases: TGTGCCAGCAGCCCACCTTCCTACAATGAGCAGTACTTC. This gives the protein CASSPPSYNEQYF.